The TCR beta chain described here comes from a study of cytomegalovirus exposure and HLA in healthy donors. Study-wide results and caveats: Among the CMV-associated chains, a few were confirmed in vitro as specific for CMV antigens.

Losses at the gene ends were 7 bases for V and 5 bases for J; bases not matched to a gene: 8. The length of the CDR3 is 14 residues. Germline CDR1 MNHNY, CDR2 SVGAGI (reference sequence). In the PCR, 60 Vbeta and 13 Jbeta primers were used. Sequenced by immunoSEQ multiplex PCR; TCRdb stores in-frame clones only, minus some. The data contain 100,000 to 150,000 clones, roughly four fifths of them singletons. As regards this clone: The antigen is unknown.

The sequencing sample was made of PBMCs. This sequence joins TRBV6-6 and TRBJ2-5, with TRBD2 identical over 9 bases. This receptor was obtained from a woman in her fifties or sixties in good health and CMV-seropositive. CDR3 coding DNA: TGTGCCAGCACCCATCTCAGCGGGGGGGAGACCCAGTACTTC. Protein product: CASTHLSGGETQYF.